Following are 9 T cell receptor beta chains from one sample sequenced in a study of shared clonotypes between healthy human individuals. Assay used: immunoSEQ multiplex PCR; TCRdb lists only in-frame clones, some missing. The repertoire has 2 million to 3 million clones, roughly 93% of them found once; the top ten carry 0.36%. The material sequenced was naive CD4+ T cells from PBMCs. This sample's subset: CD45RA+ positively selected. These receptors were obtained from a man between 18 and 35 years old in good health. Some clones in this sample may be carry-over from other donors' samples.

The rearrangement links TRBV10-2 to TRBJ2-7; 11 bases map to TRBD2. Losses at the gene ends were 6 bases for V and 4 bases for J; bases not matched to a gene: 8. The CDR3 extends over 15 amino acids. Germline V gene data show CDR1 as WSHSY and CDR2 as SAAADI. The CDR3 nucleotides are TGCGCCAGCAGATCGACTAGCGGGATCTCTTACGAGCAGTACTTC. Protein sequence: CASRSTSGISYEQYF.

The chain employs TRBV18 and TRBJ2-7, with a weak D call TRBD2 (5 bases). The V end lost 3 bases, the J end lost 4 bases, and 13 bases lay between the germline ends. Germline V gene data show CDR1 as KGHSH and CDR2 as LQKENI. This CDR3 region has 14 residues. The CDR3 region is CASSPEAGRYEQYF. The CDR3, as DNA: TGTGCCAGCTCACCGGAGGCAGGACGGTACGAGCAGTACTTC.

This rearrangement joins TRBV9 to TRBJ2-7, with D tentatively TRBD1 (5 bases). Germline values: CDR1 SGDLS, CDR2 YYNGEE. V was clipped by 0 bases and J by 4 bases, with 17 bases between them. The CDR3 sequence is 16 residues long. CDR3 region: CASSVEGVIPLYEQYF. The CDR3 DNA reads TGTGCCAGCAGCGTAGAAGGGGTTATCCCCTTATACGAGCAGTACTTC.

The CDR3 sequence is CASSFRDRANYGYTF. For the CDR3, the DNA is TGTGCCAGCAGCTTCCGGGACAGGGCTAACTATGGCTACACCTTC. The rearrangement links TRBV11-1 to TRBJ1-2, with 9 bases fitting TRBD1. With V trimmed by 3 bases and J by 0 bases, 2 bases remained unmatched. Germline CDR1 SGHAT, CDR2 FQDESV (reference sequence). The CDR3 spans 15 residues.

The chain uses TRBV6-5 and TRBJ1-5; possibly TRBD1 for D (5 bases). CDR1 and CDR2 (germline): MNHEY, SVGAGI. V was pared by 5 bases and J by 9 bases, with 17 bases between. This CDR3 has 14 residues. This chain's CDR3 is CASSTTGPGGPQHF. The CDR3 DNA follows: TGTGCCAGCAGTACCACAGGCCCCGGGGGGCCCCAGCATTTT.

The V call is TRBV4-2, the J call TRBJ2-1; D unclear. The V end was cut by 0 bases, the J end by 5 bases, with 8 bases between. CDR1 is LGHNA and CDR2 is YNFKEQ in the germline V gene. This CDR3 comprises 14 residues. CDR3 nucleotides: TGTGCCAGCAGCCAAGATGGTCGGGACAATGAGCAGTTCTTC. It specifies CASSQDGRDNEQFF.

About this clone itself: This specimen includes other DNA sequences encoding the same CDR3. This chain links TRBV20-1 with TRBJ2-3; D unclear. V was trimmed by 5 bases and J by 3 bases, leaving 3 bases between them. The CDR3 loop spans 10 amino acids. Germline CDR1 is DFQATT and CDR2 is SNEGSKA (reference sequence). CDR3 bases: TGCAGTGCTGGGACAGATACGCAGTATTTT. Protein product: CSAGTDTQYF.

The chain employs TRBV9 and TRBJ2-5; perhaps TRBD2 as D (6 bases). This CDR3 has 14 amino acids. CDR1 is SGDLS and CDR2 is YYNGEE in the germline V gene. V lost 3 bases and J lost 2, with 11 bases in between. CDR3 nucleotides: TGTGCCAGCAGCGCGGGACTGACTCAAGAGACCCAGTACTTC. It yields the protein CASSAGLTQETQYF.

The V call is TRBV6-1, the J call TRBJ1-1; 7 positions match TRBD1. J was trimmed by 8 bases and V by 6 bases; bases with no gene match: 9. Germline CDR1 is MNHNS and CDR2 is SASEGT. The CDR3 has 13 residues. The CDR3: CASRLHLDREAFF. For the CDR3, the DNA is TGTGCCAGCAGGCTACACTTGGACAGGGAAGCTTTCTTT.